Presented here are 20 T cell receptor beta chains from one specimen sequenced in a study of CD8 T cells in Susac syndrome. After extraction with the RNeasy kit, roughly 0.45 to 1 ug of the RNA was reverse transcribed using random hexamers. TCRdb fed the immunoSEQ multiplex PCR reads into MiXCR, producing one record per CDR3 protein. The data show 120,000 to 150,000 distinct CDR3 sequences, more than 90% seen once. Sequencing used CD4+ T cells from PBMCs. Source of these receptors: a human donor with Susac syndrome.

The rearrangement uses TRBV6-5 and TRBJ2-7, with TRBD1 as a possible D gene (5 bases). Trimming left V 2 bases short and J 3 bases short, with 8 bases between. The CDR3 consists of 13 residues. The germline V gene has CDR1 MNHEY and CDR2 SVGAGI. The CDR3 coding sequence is TGTGCCAGCAGTTACAGGACAAACTACGAGCAGTACTTC. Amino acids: CASSYRTNYEQYF.

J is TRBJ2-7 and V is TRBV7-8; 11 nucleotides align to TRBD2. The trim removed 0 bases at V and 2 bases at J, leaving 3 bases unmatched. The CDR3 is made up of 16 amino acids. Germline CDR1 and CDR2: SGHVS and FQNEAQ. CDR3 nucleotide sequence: TGTGCCAGCAGCTTAGCGCCTAGCGGGGGGCCCTACGAGCAGTACTTC. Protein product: CASSLAPSGGPYEQYF.

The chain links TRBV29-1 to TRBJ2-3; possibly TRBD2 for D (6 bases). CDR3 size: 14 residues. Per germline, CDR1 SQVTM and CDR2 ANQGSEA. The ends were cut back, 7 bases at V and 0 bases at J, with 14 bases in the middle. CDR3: CSERRGLSTDTQYF. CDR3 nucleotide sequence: TGCAGCGAAAGGAGGGGCCTAAGCACAGATACGCAGTATTTT.

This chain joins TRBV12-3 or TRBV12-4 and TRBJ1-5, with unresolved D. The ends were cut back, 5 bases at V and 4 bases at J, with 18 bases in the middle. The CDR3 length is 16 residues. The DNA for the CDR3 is TGTGCCAGCAGTCCGAATGGCAAGGACGGGAATCAGCCCCAGCATTTT. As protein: CASSPNGKDGNQPQHF.

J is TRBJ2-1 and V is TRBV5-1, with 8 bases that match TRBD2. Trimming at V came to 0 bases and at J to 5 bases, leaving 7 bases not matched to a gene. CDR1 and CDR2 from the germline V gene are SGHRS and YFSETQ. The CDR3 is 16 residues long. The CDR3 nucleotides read TGCGCCAGCAGCTTGGATGGTCTAGCGGGCCACAATGAGCAGTTCTTC. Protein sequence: CASSLDGLAGHNEQFF.

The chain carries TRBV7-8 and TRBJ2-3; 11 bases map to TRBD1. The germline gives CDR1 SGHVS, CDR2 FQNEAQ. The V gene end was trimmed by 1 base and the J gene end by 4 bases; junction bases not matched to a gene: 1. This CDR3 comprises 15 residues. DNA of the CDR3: TGTGCCAGCAGCTTAGGGACAGGGGGCGCAGATACGCAGTATTTT. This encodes CASSLGTGGADTQYF.

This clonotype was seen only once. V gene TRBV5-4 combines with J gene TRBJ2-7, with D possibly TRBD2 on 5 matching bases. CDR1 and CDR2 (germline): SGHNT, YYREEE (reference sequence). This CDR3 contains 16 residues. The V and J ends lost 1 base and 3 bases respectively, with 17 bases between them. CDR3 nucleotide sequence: TGTGCCAGCAGCTTGTCGCGTCTAGCCAGTAGCTACGAGCAGTACTTC. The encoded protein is CASSLSRLASSYEQYF. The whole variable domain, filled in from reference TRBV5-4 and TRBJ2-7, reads ETGVTQSPTHLIKTRGQQVTLRCSSQSGHNTVSWYQQALGQGPQFIFQYYREEENGRGNFPPRFSGLQFPNYSSELNVNALELDDSALYLCASSLSRLASSYEQYFGPGTRLTVT.

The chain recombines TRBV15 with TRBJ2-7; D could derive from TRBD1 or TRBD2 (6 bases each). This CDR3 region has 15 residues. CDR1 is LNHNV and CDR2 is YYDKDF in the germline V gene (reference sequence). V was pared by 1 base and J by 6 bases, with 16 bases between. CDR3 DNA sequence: TGTGCCACCAGCAGAGGAGGGGGGCTCGTCAGCGAGCAGTACTTC. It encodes CATSRGGGLVSEQYF. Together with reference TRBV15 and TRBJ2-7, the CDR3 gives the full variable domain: DAMVIQNPRYQVTQFGKPVTLSCSQTLNHNVMYWYQQKSSQAPKLLFHYYDKDFNNEADTPDNFQSRRPNTSFCFLDIRSPGLGDTAMYLCATSRGGGLVSEQYFGPGTRLTVT.

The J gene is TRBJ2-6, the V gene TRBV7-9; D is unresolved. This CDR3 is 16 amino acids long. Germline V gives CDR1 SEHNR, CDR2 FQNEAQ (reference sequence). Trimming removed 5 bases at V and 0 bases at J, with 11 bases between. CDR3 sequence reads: CASSPLTGSGANVLTF. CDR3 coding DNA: TGTGCCAGCAGCCCCCTGACCGGCTCTGGGGCCAACGTCCTGACTTTC.

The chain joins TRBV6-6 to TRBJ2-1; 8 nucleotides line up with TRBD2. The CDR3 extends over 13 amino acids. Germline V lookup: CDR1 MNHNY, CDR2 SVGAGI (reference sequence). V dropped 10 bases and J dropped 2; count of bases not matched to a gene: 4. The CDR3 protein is CAITGGPYNEQFF. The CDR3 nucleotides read TGTGCCATCACGGGGGGGCCCTACAATGAGCAGTTCTTC.

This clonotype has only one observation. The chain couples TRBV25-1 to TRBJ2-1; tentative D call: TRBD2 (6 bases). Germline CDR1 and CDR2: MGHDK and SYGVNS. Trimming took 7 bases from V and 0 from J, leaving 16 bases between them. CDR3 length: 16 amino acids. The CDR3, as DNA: TGTGCCAGCACCCAAGGTGGAGGGTTCTCCTACAATGAGCAGTTCTTC. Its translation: CASTQGGGFSYNEQFF.

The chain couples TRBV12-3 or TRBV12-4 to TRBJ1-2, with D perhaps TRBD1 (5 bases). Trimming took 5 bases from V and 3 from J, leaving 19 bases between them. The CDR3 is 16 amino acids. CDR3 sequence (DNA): TGTGCCAGCAGTCCCGGGCCCCCAAGACAGTACTATGGCTACACCTTC. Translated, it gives CASSPGPPRQYYGYTF.

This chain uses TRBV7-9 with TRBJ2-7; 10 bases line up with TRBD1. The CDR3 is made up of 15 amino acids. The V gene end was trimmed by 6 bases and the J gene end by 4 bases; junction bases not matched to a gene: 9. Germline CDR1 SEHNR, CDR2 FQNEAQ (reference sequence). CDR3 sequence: CASSQETGGIYEQYF. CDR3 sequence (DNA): TGTGCCAGCAGTCAAGAGACAGGGGGCATATACGAGCAGTACTTC.

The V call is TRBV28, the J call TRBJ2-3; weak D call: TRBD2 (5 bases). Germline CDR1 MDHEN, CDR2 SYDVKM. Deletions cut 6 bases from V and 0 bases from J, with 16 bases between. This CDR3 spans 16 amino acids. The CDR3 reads CASRPPSGASTDTQYF. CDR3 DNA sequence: TGTGCCAGCAGACCCCCCAGCGGAGCTAGCACAGATACGCAGTATTTT.

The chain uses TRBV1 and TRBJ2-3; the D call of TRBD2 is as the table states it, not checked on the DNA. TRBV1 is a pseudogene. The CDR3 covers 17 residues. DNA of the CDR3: TGCACCAGCAGCCAAGAGGGGACTAGAAGTGGCACAGATACGCAGTATTTT. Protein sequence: CTSSQEGTRSGTDTQYF.

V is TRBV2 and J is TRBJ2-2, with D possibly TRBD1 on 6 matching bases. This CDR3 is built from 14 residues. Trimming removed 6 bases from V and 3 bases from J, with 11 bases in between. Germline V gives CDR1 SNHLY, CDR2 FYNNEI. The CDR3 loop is CASRIQGHTGELFF. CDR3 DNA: TGTGCCAGCAGGATACAGGGTCACACCGGGGAGCTGTTTTTT.

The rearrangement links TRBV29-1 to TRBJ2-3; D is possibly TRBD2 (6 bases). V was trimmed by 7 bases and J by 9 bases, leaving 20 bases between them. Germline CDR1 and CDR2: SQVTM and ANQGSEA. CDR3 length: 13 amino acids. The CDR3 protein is CSAAPYLAKTQYF. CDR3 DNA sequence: TGCAGCGCGGCGCCGTATCTAGCGAAGACGCAGTATTTT.

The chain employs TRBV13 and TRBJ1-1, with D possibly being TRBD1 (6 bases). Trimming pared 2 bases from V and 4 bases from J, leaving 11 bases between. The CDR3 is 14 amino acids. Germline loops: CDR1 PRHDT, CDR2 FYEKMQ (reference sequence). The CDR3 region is CASSLRGEVTEAFF. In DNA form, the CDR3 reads TGTGCCAGCAGCTTAAGGGGGGAGGTCACTGAAGCTTTCTTT.

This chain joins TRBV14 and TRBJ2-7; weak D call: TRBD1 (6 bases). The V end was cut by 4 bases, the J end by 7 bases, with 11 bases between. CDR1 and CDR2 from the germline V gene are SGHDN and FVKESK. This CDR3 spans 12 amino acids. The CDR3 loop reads CASSPTRGEQYF. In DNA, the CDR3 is TGTGCCAGCAGCCCGACCAGGGGTGAGCAGTACTTC.

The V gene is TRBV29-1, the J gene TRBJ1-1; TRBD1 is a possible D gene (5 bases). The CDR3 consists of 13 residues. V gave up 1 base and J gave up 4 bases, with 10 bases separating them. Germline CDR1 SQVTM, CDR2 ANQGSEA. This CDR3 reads CSVEGRVGTEAFF. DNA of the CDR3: TGCAGCGTTGAAGGCAGGGTTGGCACTGAAGCTTTCTTT.